This is a list of T cell receptor beta chains from one sample in a study of cytotoxic CD8 clonotypes in ibrutinib-treated CLL. Assay used: immunoSEQ multiplex PCR; TCRdb lists only in-frame clones, some missing. The repertoire consists of over 140,000 clones, with 70% to 90% occurring once and the leading ten covering 6.5% to 8%. The starting material was PBMCs, obtained after 36 months of ibrutinib treatment. The receptor source for this set is a human donor with chronic lymphocytic leukemia. The CDR3 runs from the conserved cysteine through the conserved F or W. The D gene is left open where the match is weak. Only some rows state a clone size, as once, few, many or a class for expanded clones.

J gene	clone size	D gene	CDR3 length	V gene	CDR3 DNA	CDR3 protein
TRBJ1-2	NA	NA	10	TRBV29-1	TGCAGCGTTGCCGGTAACGGCTACACCTTC	CSVAGNGYTF
TRBJ2-2	NA	NA	13	TRBV10-1	TGCGCCAGCAGTCTCGGGGTCACCGGGGAGCTGTTTTTT	CASSLGVTGELFF
TRBJ1-3	NA	TRBD1	15	TRBV7-9	TGTGCCAGCAGCTCCTACAGGGGCCCTGGAAACACCATATATTTT	CASSSYRGPGNTIYF
TRBJ1-5	once	NA	15	TRBV7-9	TGTGCCAGCAGCTTAGCAGGGGATAGCAATCAGCCCCAGCATTTT	CASSLAGDSNQPQHF
TRBJ1-5	NA	NA	16	TRBV7-8	TGTGCCAGCAGCAGGGACAAACAGTTTGTCAATCAGCCCCAGCATTTT	CASSRDKQFVNQPQHF
TRBJ1-2	NA	TRBD1	14	TRBV28	TGTGCCAGCAGTTCCGGACAGGGCGACCGCGGCTACACCTTC	CASSSGQGDRGYTF
TRBJ2-7	NA	TRBD2	15	TRBV5-1	TGCGCCAGCAGCTTGATCGCTAGCGGGACGTACGAGCAGTACTTC	CASSLIASGTYEQYF
TRBJ1-6	NA	NA	14	TRBV2	TGTGCCAGCAGTGGAGGGTTAGGCAATTCACCCCTCCACTTT	CASSGGLGNSPLHF
TRBJ1-1	NA	NA	13	TRBV6-5	TGTGCCAGCAGTGAACAGGGGAACACTGAAGCTTTCTTT	CASSEQGNTEAFF
TRBJ2-7	NA	NA	13	TRBV18	TGTGCCAGCTCACCAGGGAGCCTCGAGGAGCAGTACTTC	CASSPGSLEEQYF
TRBJ2-2	NA	TRBD2	18	TRBV27	TGTGCCAGCAGTTTCGGACTAGCGGGAGCGGTCCGATCGGGGGAGCTGTTTTTT	CASSFGLAGAVRSGELFF
TRBJ1-2	NA	TRBD1	18	TRBV5-4	TGTGCCAGCAGCACCCAGCCGGGACAGGGGGTGCGGAACTATGGCTACACCTTC	CASSTQPGQGVRNYGYTF
TRBJ1-2	few	NA	12	TRBV6-5	TGTGCCAGCAGGGAACAGCTTTTGGGCTACACCTTC	CASREQLLGYTF
TRBJ2-7	NA	NA	14	TRBV5-1	TGCGCCAGCAGCTTGGGAACGGGCTACTACGAGCAGTACTTC	CASSLGTGYYEQYF
TRBJ2-1	NA	TRBD2	16	TRBV5-1	TGCGCCAGCAGCTTGGAACTAGCGGGAGGCGGGATTGAGCAGTTCTTC	CASSLELAGGGIEQFF
TRBJ2-6	NA	NA	16	TRBV2	TGTGCCAGCAGTGTGATGGGCTACTCTGGGGCCAACGTCCTGACTTTC	CASSVMGYSGANVLTF
TRBJ2-4	NA	NA	13	TRBV2	TGTGCCAGCACGGGGGAAGCCAAAAACATTCAGTACTTC	CASTGEAKNIQYF
TRBJ2-7	NA	NA	15	TRBV5-5	TGTGCCAGCAGCTTGTCGGGACAAAGGAACAACGAGCAGTACTTC	CASSLSGQRNNEQYF
TRBJ2-2	once	TRBD1	18	TRBV4-1	TGCGCCAGCAGCCACCCCAGAGGACAGGGAGGAAACACCGGGGAGCTGTTTTTT	CASSHPRGQGGNTGELFF
TRBJ1-2	NA	TRBD1	14	TRBV2	TGTGCCAGTGTCCGGGACAGGGTGAACTATGGCTACACCTTC	CASVRDRVNYGYTF
TRBJ2-1	NA	NA	13	TRBV7-3	TGTGCCAGCAGCTTAAACGGGGGCGATGAGCAGTTCTTC	CASSLNGGDEQFF
TRBJ1-2	few	TRBD1	15	TRBV6-5	TGTGCCAGCAGTTTTCCGGGACAGGCTAACTATGGCTACACCTTC	CASSFPGQANYGYTF
TRBJ1-2	NA	NA	10	TRBV7-3	TGTGCCAGCAGCTTAAATGGCTACACCTTC	CASSLNGYTF
TRBJ2-7	NA	TRBD2	16	TRBV6-1	TGTGCCAGCAGTGAAGCAGGGAGCGGGAGAACCTACGAGCAGTACTTC	CASSEAGSGRTYEQYF
TRBJ2-2	few	NA	14	TRBV10-3	TGTGCCATCAGTGCACGCGCGAACACCGGGGAGCTGTTTTTT	CAISARANTGELFF
TRBJ1-1	NA	TRBD1	15	TRBV28	TGTGCCAGCAGTTTGTTGTCAGGGGGAAACACTGAAGCTTTCTTT	CASSLLSGGNTEAFF
TRBJ2-3	NA	NA	12	TRBV18	TGTGCCAGCTCACCTCGAACAGATACGCAGTATTTT	CASSPRTDTQYF
TRBJ2-1	NA	NA	13	TRBV5-1	TGCGCCAGCAGCGTAGCCGGGACAAATGAGCAGTTCTTC	CASSVAGTNEQFF
TRBJ1-2	NA	NA	13	TRBV6-6	TGCGCCATCCGGGACCTGGGAATTTCCGGCTACACCTTC	CAIRDLGISGYTF
TRBJ2-7	NA	NA	13	TRBV19	TGTGCCAGTTCGTTGGGATCTCGGAACGAGCAGTACTTC	CASSLGSRNEQYF
TRBJ2-1	NA	TRBD1	13	TRBV27	TGTGCCAGCAGTTTGACAGGGTACCATGAGCAGTTCTTC	CASSLTGYHEQFF
TRBJ1-3	NA	NA	11	TRBV2	TGTGCCAGCAGTGAAACTAACACCATATATTTT	CASSETNTIYF
TRBJ1-1	NA	NA	16	TRBV14	TGTGCCAGCACGGGTAGGAACTCTCGGTGGGACACTGAAGCTTTCTTT	CASTGRNSRWDTEAFF
TRBJ2-6	NA	NA	18	TRBV7-8	TGTGCCAGCAGCTTAGTGGCCAGGGTAGTCTCTGGGGCCAACGTCCTGACTTTC	CASSLVARVVSGANVLTF
TRBJ1-1	NA	NA	14	TRBV12-5	TGTGCTAGTTTAAGTTGGCAGCCGAACACTGAAGCTTTCTTT	CASLSWQPNTEAFF
TRBJ1-1	NA	NA	16	TRBV7-2	TGTGCCAGCAGCTTATGGGGGACAAACCTGAACACTGAAGCTTTCTTT	CASSLWGTNLNTEAFF
TRBJ2-1	NA	NA	16	TRBV30	TGTGCCTGTATTCCCGGGACTCGTCAACCGAACAATGAGCAGTTCTTC	CACIPGTRQPNNEQFF
TRBJ2-5	NA	NA	13	TRBV4-1	TGCGCCAGCAGCAGAGGAGCGCGGGAGACCCAGTACTTC	CASSRGARETQYF
TRBJ1-4	NA	TRBD1	15	TRBV4-2	TGTGCCAGCAGCCAAGGGGACAGCGAAATTGAAAAACTGTTTTTT	CASSQGDSEIEKLFF
TRBJ1-2	NA	NA	14	TRBV6-1	TGTGCCAACAATCCCGGGCTACTAAACTATGGCTACACCTTC	CANNPGLLNYGYTF
TRBJ1-1	NA	NA	13	TRBV19	TGTGCCAGTAGACATACCGGGGGCACTGAAGCTTTCTTT	CASRHTGGTEAFF
TRBJ1-1	NA	NA	14	TRBV28	TGTGCCAGCAGCTCGTACAGGGTCGGCACTGAAGCTTTCTTT	CASSSYRVGTEAFF
TRBJ2-7	NA	NA	11	TRBV2	TGTGCCAGCAGTGTGGGTGTCGAGCAGTACTTC	CASSVGVEQYF
TRBJ1-1	NA	NA	15	TRBV7-8	TGTGCCAGCAGCTTAGCTGCTTCAATGAACACTGAAGCTTTCTTT	CASSLAASMNTEAFF
TRBJ2-5	NA	NA	13	TRBV30	TGTGCCTGGAGGGCTAGCCCGATTGAGACCCAGTACTTC	CAWRASPIETQYF